One and the same sample provided the 29 T cell receptor beta chains below, sequenced in a study of T cell responses to AZD1222 COVID-19 vaccine. Clones were read by immunoSEQ multiplex PCR, and TCRdb kept only the in-frame ones, dropping some. The sample shows about 67,000 clones, around 82% of them seen only once. The material was peripheral blood, obtained 28 days after the second AZD1222 dose. These receptors were collected from an adult who received the AZD1222 COVID-19 vaccine.

The gene calls are TRBV2 and TRBJ1-1; 9 nucleotides align to TRBD1. The CDR3 has 14 amino acids. V lost 6 bases to trimming and J lost 4 bases; unmatched junction nucleotides: 6. Germline-derived CDR1 and CDR2 are SNHLY and FYNNEI. The chain's CDR3 is CASSQGQGGTEAFF. The CDR3 DNA is TGTGCCAGCAGCCAGGGACAGGGCGGCACTGAAGCTTTCTTT.

The chain recombines TRBV5-1 with TRBJ2-7, with a tentative D call TRBD2 (5 bases). The CDR3 is 14 amino acids. In germline, CDR1 is SGHRS, CDR2 YFSETQ. Trimming shortened V by 2 bases and J by 3 bases, and 12 bases separated the two germline ends. Here the CDR3 reads CASSFGSDFYEQYF. The CDR3 DNA sequence: TGCGCCAGCAGCTTTGGGAGCGATTTCTACGAGCAGTACTTC. The full variable domain, completed using reference TRBV5-1 and TRBJ2-7, is KAGVTQTPRYLIKTRGQQVTLSCSPISGHRSVSWYQQTPGQGLQFLFEYFSETQRNKGNFPGRFSGRQFSNSRSEMNVSTLELGDSALYLCASSFGSDFYEQYFGPGTRLTVT.

This clone appeared many times. The chain links TRBV7-2 to TRBJ2-1, with 9 bases lining up with TRBD2. This CDR3 has 18 amino acids. The V and J ends lost 2 bases and 7 bases, in that order; junction bases with no gene match: 15. The germline V gene has CDR1 SGHTA and CDR2 FQGNSA. The CDR3 spells CASSLIAASGATGNEQFF. DNA for the CDR3: TGTGCCAGCAGCTTAATCGCGGCTAGCGGGGCCACTGGAAATGAGCAGTTCTTC.

This clone was seen once. The rearrangement uses TRBV15 and TRBJ1-5; D not resolved. The CDR3 covers 14 residues. The germline V and J ends were trimmed by 0 bases and 7 bases, with 10 bases remaining between them. Germline V gene lookup returns CDR1 LNHNV and CDR2 YYDKDF (reference sequence). CDR3 protein: CATSRDRGRQPQHF. The CDR3 bases are TGTGCCACCAGCAGAGATCGAGGGCGCCAGCCCCAGCATTTT.

This clone has a handful of counts. The chain links TRBV19 to TRBJ1-6, with D unresolved. The CDR3 totals 14 residues. Looked up from germline, CDR1 is LNHDA and CDR2 is SQIVND (reference sequence). The V and J ends lost 4 bases and 7 bases respectively, with 11 bases between them. Here the CDR3 DNA reads TGTGCCAGTAGTAGTGTCACCGGGAATTCACCCCTCCACTTT. This codes for CASSSVTGNSPLHF.

The rearrangement joins TRBV5-1 to TRBJ2-5; no clear D gene. The V gene lost 4 bases and the J gene lost 0 bases, with 10 bases spanning the gap. CDR1 and CDR2 (germline): SGHRS, YFSETQ. The CDR3 totals 14 residues. CDR3 in DNA: TGCGCCAGCAGCCCCCTGTCCGACCAAGAGACCCAGTACTTC. Translated: CASSPLSDQETQYF.

This clone was detected only a few times. The chain recombines TRBV5-1 with TRBJ1-1, with 7 bases lining up with TRBD1. The CDR3 consists of 13 residues. From germline, CDR1 is SGHRS and CDR2 YFSETQ. The V and J ends lost 2 bases and 8 bases, in that order; junction bases with no gene match: 6. The CDR3 region has the DNA TGCGCCAGCAGCTTAAACAGGGGATCAGAAGCTTTCTTT. Translation: CASSLNRGSEAFF.

J is TRBJ1-1 and V is TRBV20-1, with D possibly matching TRBD1 (6 bases). CDR3 length equals 10 residues. CDR1 is DFQATT, CDR2 SNEGSKA, per germline (reference sequence). The CDR3 bases are TGCAAGGGGGGGGACACTGAAGCTTTCTTT. This gives the protein CKGGDTEAFF.

V is TRBV10-1 and J is TRBJ2-5, with 9 bases matching TRBD2. V dropped 3 bases and J dropped 3; count of bases not matched to a gene: 5. CDR3 length equals 15 residues. Per the germline V gene, CDR1 is WNHNN and CDR2 is SYGVQD (reference sequence). In DNA, the CDR3 is TGCGCCAGCAGTGAAGCTAGCGGGGCGGAAGAGACCCAGTACTTC. Its protein product is CASSEASGAEETQYF.

V usage is TRBV19 and J usage is TRBJ1-2, with 7 bases aligning to TRBD1. Per the germline V gene, CDR1 is LNHDA and CDR2 is SQIVND (reference sequence). The CDR3 consists of 14 residues. V lost 6 bases to trimming and J lost 0 bases; unmatched junction nucleotides: 4. CDR3 in DNA: TGTGCCAGTAGATGGACAGGAGCTAACTATGGCTACACCTTC. It is translated as CASRWTGANYGYTF.

Only a few counts were recorded for this clone. V gene TRBV3-1 (or the pseudogene TRBV3-2) combines with J gene TRBJ2-6; D unresolved. Germline V gene sequence: CDR1 LGHDT, CDR2 YNNKEL (reference sequence). Trimming removed 1 base at V and 1 base at J, with 5 bases between. This CDR3 has 15 amino acids. DNA of the CDR3: TGTGCCAGCAGCCAAGGGGTGTCTGGGGCCAACGTCCTGACTTTC. Its translation: CASSQGVSGANVLTF.

This rearrangement joins TRBV10-3 to TRBJ1-3, with 8 bases lining up with TRBD1. V shed 8 bases, J shed 3 bases, and the junction held 12 bases outside the gene matches. Germline values: CDR1 ENHRY, CDR2 SYGVKD. The CDR3 length is 16 residues. The DNA of the CDR3 is TGTGCCATCTCCTGGCGGACAGGGAGGAGTGGAAACACCATATATTTT. Its translation is CAISWRTGRSGNTIYF.

The V gene is TRBV30, the J gene TRBJ1-2; 7 bases are a match to TRBD1. The CDR3 contains 14 residues. J gave up 6 bases and V 1 base, and 8 bases lay outside the gene matches. The germline V gene has CDR1 GTSNPN and CDR2 SVGIG (reference sequence). CDR3 sequence: CAWSENRGWDGYTF. The DNA of the CDR3 is TGTGCCTGGAGTGAGAACAGGGGATGGGATGGCTACACCTTC.

The chain links TRBV6-5 to TRBJ1-3, with D tentatively TRBD1 (5 bases). Germline lookup yields CDR1 MNHEY and CDR2 SVGAGI. V lost 2 bases and J 4 bases, leaving 9 bases between the germline ends. The CDR3 contains 14 residues. In DNA, the CDR3 is TGTGCCAGCAGTTACGTCGGGGCGGGAAACACCATATATTTT. It specifies CASSYVGAGNTIYF.

This CDR3 reads CASSLPENTEAFF. The CDR3 coding sequence is TGTGCCAGCAGCCTCCCAGAGAACACTGAAGCTTTCTTT. V usage is TRBV3-1 (or the pseudogene TRBV3-2) and J usage is TRBJ1-1; D is unresolved. The V gene's germline CDR1 is LGHDT and CDR2 YNNKEL (reference sequence). Trimming shortened V by 4 bases and J by 1 base, and 7 bases separated the two germline ends. The CDR3 consists of 13 residues.

The chain employs TRBV3-1 (or the pseudogene TRBV3-2) and TRBJ2-5; TRBD2 is a possible D gene (6 bases). The germline V gene encodes CDR1 LGHDT and CDR2 YNNKEL (reference sequence). The CDR3 is made up of 15 amino acids. With 4 bases removed from V and 5 bases from J, the gap between germline ends came to 17 bases. In nucleotides, the CDR3 is TGTGCCAGCAGCCCTCCGACTAGATCGAGGGAGACCCAGTACTTC. This translates into CASSPPTRSRETQYF.

This rearrangement joins TRBV28 to TRBJ2-5, with D possibly TRBD1 on 5 matching bases. CDR3 length: 14 amino acids. Germline assignment: CDR1 MDHEN and CDR2 SYDVKM. Trimming left V 1 base short and J 0 bases short, with 6 bases between. CDR3 sequence reads: CASSLSGNQETQYF. DNA for the CDR3: TGTGCCAGCAGTTTATCAGGGAACCAAGAGACCCAGTACTTC.

This clone was found a few times. The chain joins TRBV10-3 to TRBJ2-1; D gene unclear. Trimming shortened V by 7 bases and J by 0 bases, and 10 bases separated the two germline ends. There are 14 residues in the CDR3. CDR1 and CDR2 from the germline V gene are ENHRY and SYGVKD. For the CDR3, the DNA is TGTGCCATCAACCCAGATGGCTCCTACAATGAGCAGTTCTTC. Its translation: CAINPDGSYNEQFF.

The gene calls are TRBV29-1 and TRBJ2-5, with 8 positions matching TRBD2. The junction had 13 bases not matched to a gene; V was cut back by 7 bases and J by 6 bases. This CDR3 has 14 residues. Germline CDR1 and CDR2: SQVTM and ANQGSEA. CDR3 nucleotides: TGCAGCGGCCTGACTAGCGTTGTTACCAAGACCCAGTACTTC. Translated: CSGLTSVVTKTQYF.

The chain joins TRBV7-2 to TRBJ2-1, with 14 bases that match TRBD2. Germline values: CDR1 SGHTA, CDR2 FQGNSA. The CDR3 contains 16 residues. Losses at the gene ends were 5 bases for V and 8 bases for J; bases not matched to a gene: 8. CDR3 sequence (DNA): TGTGCCAGCAGCCCCCCGGGACTAGCGGGGGTAGATGAGCAGTTCTTC. Translation: CASSPPGLAGVDEQFF.

The chain employs TRBV7-9 and TRBJ1-2; D is undetermined. CDR3 size: 15 residues. The V end lost 1 base, the J end lost 4 bases, and 13 bases lay between the germline ends. Germline V CDR1 and CDR2: SEHNR, FQNEAQ (reference sequence). Here the CDR3 reads CASSLGSAEAYGYTF. In DNA form, the CDR3 reads TGTGCCAGCAGCTTAGGCAGCGCTGAGGCCTATGGCTACACCTTC.

The J gene is TRBJ1-2, the V gene TRBV13, with D tentatively TRBD1 (5 bases). V was cut by 11 bases and J by 5 bases, with 27 bases left in between. The CDR3 has 16 amino acids. CDR1 is PRHDT and CDR2 is FYEKMQ in the germline V gene (reference sequence). CDR3 bases: TGTGCCCCCCGCCGCCCGGGGGGGAGGGAAGGGTATGGCTACACCTTC. As protein: CAPRRPGGREGYGYTF.

The rearrangement joins TRBV12-5 to TRBJ2-2, with D possibly TRBD2 on 5 matching bases. Between the trimmed V and J ends, which lost 6 bases and 3 bases, there was a span of 17 bases. This CDR3 is 16 amino acids long. CDR1 and CDR2 (germline): LGHNT, FRNRAP. The CDR3 loop is CASGSTSSLYTGELFF. The CDR3 bases are TGTGCTAGTGGGTCAACTTCTAGCTTGTACACCGGGGAGCTGTTTTTT.

The chain uses TRBV19 and TRBJ1-1; no definite D call. The CDR3 contains 12 residues. With 9 bases removed from V and 10 bases from J, the gap between germline ends came to 18 bases. Germline lookup yields CDR1 LNHDA and CDR2 SQIVND (reference sequence). CDR3 region: CARTPDGNRAFF. In DNA form, the CDR3 reads TGTGCCAGAACCCCCGACGGCAACAGAGCTTTCTTT.

V usage is TRBV11-2 and J usage is TRBJ1-1; the D is unclear. CDR3 length: 11 amino acids. V dropped 7 bases and J dropped 10 bases, with 13 bases sitting between them. The germline CDR1 and CDR2 sequences are SGHAT and FQNNGV. CDR3 protein: CASTEGRGAFF. The CDR3 DNA reads TGTGCCAGCACCGAGGGCCGGGGAGCTTTCTTT.

This clone was recorded once. The V gene is TRBV12-3 or TRBV12-4, the J gene TRBJ1-3; 7 bases agree with TRBD1. CDR3 length: 12 amino acids. Trimming cost V 8 bases and J 3 bases; bases outside gene matches: 1. DNA of the CDR3: TGTGCCAGCGGGGACAGTGGAAACACCATATATTTT. As protein: CASGDSGNTIYF.

This clone has a single count. The rearrangement links TRBV5-1 to TRBJ1-5; no clear D. The V end lost 1 base, the J end lost 0 bases, and 2 bases lay between the germline ends. The CDR3 extends over 13 amino acids. Germline V gives CDR1 SGHRS, CDR2 YFSETQ. This CDR3 is CASSLYSNQPQHF. As DNA, the CDR3 is TGCGCCAGCAGCTTGTATAGCAATCAGCCCCAGCATTTT.

The rearrangement links TRBV4-3 to TRBJ2-6; tentatively, D is TRBD2 (5 bases). Germline lookup yields CDR1 LGHNA and CDR2 YSLEER. V was cut by 0 bases and J by 2 bases, with 11 bases left in between. The CDR3 loop spans 17 amino acids. CDR3 in amino acids: CASSQDPEGAGANVLTF. CDR3 nucleotides: TGCGCCAGCAGCCAAGATCCCGAGGGTGCTGGGGCCAACGTCCTGACTTTC.

This clone showed up many times. The V gene is TRBV4-3, the J gene TRBJ2-7; maybe TRBD1 (5 bases). With 3 bases removed from V and 1 base from J, the gap between germline ends came to 16 bases. The CDR3 has 16 amino acids. Germline values: CDR1 LGHNA, CDR2 YSLEER. This CDR3 reads CASSQEITGLSYEQYF. CDR3 DNA: TGCGCCAGCAGCCAGGAAATAACAGGTTTGTCCTACGAGCAGTACTTC.